A selection of T cell receptor beta chains follows, all from one sample in a study of blood T cell repertoires in COVID-19. This table comes from immunoSEQ multiplex PCR, and its TCRdb copy is limited to in-frame clones, with some not included. Altogether roughly 200,000 clones are present, 70% to 90% being singletons, with the ten largest covering about 3.3%. What was sequenced was peripheral blood. These receptors all come from a man in his fifties or sixties with acute or convalescent COVID-19. CDR3s include the opening cysteine and the closing phenylalanine or tryptophan. Each record gives: J gene, clone size, V gene, D gene, CDR3 protein, CDR3 DNA. A D gene is named only where the DNA matches it firmly. Size is omitted from some rows. Given values are once, few, many or a class for expanded clones.

>TRBJ1-5|NA|TRBV5-5|NA
CASSAADWSNQPQHF
TGTGCCAGCAGCGCGGCAGACTGGAGCAATCAGCCCCAGCATTTT
>TRBJ1-1|NA|TRBV18|NA
CASSRGNTEAFF
TGTGCCAGCTCGCGGGGGAACACTGAAGCTTTCTTT
>TRBJ2-3|NA|TRBV7-8|NA
CASSGHGTDTQYF
TGTGCCAGCAGCGGGCACGGCACAGATACGCAGTATTTT
>TRBJ1-6|NA|TRBV7-8|TRBD1
CASSFSRTGPRGLSSPLHF
TGTGCCAGCAGCTTCTCTCGGACAGGGCCTAGGGGGCTTAGTTCACCCCTCCACTTT
>TRBJ2-7|NA|TRBV28|TRBD2
CASSGGVQGRQYF
TGTGCCAGCAGTGGGGGGGTGCAGGGCCGGCAGTACTTC
>TRBJ2-7|once|TRBV3-1/TRBV3-2|TRBD2
CASSQFLAGDEQYF
TGTGCCAGCAGCCAATTTCTAGCGGGAGACGAGCAGTACTTC
>TRBJ2-2|NA|TRBV7-9|TRBD2
CASSLTSGGGELFF
TGTGCCAGCAGCTTGACTAGCGGGGGCGGGGAGCTGTTTTTT
>TRBJ1-2|NA|TRBV28|TRBD1
CASSLTGGGGYTF
TGTGCCAGCAGTCTCACAGGGGGCGGTGGCTACACCTTC
>TRBJ1-2|NA|TRBV9|TRBD1
CASSVDQTGRGPGYTF
TGTGCCAGCAGCGTAGATCAAACAGGAAGGGGGCCTGGCTACACCTTC
>TRBJ2-3|NA|TRBV9|NA
CASSVGVRQADGTDTQYF
TGTGCCAGCAGCGTAGGGGTCCGGCAGGCTGACGGCACAGATACGCAGTATTTT
>TRBJ2-7|NA|TRBV29-1|NA
CSVEDGARSYEQYF
TGCAGCGTTGAAGATGGGGCCAGATCCTACGAGCAGTACTTC
>TRBJ2-1|NA|TRBV13|TRBD2
CASSSPVDGRGMVEQFF
TGTGCCAGCAGCTCCCCCGTCGACGGGAGGGGGATGGTTGAGCAGTTCTTC
>TRBJ2-7|NA|TRBV7-2|NA
CASSWGRRKRDEQYF
TGTGCCAGCAGCTGGGGGCGGCGAAAAAGGGACGAGCAGTACTTC
>TRBJ2-3|many|TRBV9|NA
CASSTLEEEYTDTQYF
TGTGCCAGCAGTACACTAGAAGAAGAGTACACAGATACGCAGTATTTT
>TRBJ2-7|NA|TRBV28|NA
CASRRGGRGPYEQYF
TGTGCCAGCAGACGCGGGGGCAGGGGGCCCTACGAGCAGTACTTC
>TRBJ2-7|NA|TRBV4-1|TRBD2
CARTRGDRFSYEQYF
TGCGCCAGGACTCGGGGGGATCGGTTCTCCTACGAGCAGTACTTC
>TRBJ1-2|NA|TRBV5-1|TRBD1
CASSGLTGGIEGYTF
TGCGCCAGCAGCGGCCTGACAGGGGGGATTGAAGGCTACACCTTC
>TRBJ2-3|NA|TRBV7-2|NA
CASSPGVPPDTQYF
TGTGCCAGCAGCCCCGGAGTACCGCCAGATACGCAGTATTTT
>TRBJ2-1|NA|TRBV7-8|NA
CASSLIGGESGEQFF
TGTGCCAGCAGCCTCATTGGCGGGGAATCAGGGGAGCAGTTCTTC
>TRBJ1-2|NA|TRBV10-1|TRBD1
CASSASDRPANYGYTF
TGCGCCAGCAGTGCTTCGGACAGGCCGGCTAACTATGGCTACACCTTC
>TRBJ2-1|NA|TRBV5-1|NA
CASSQGQSSYNEQFF
TGCGCCAGCAGCCAGGGACAAAGCTCCTACAATGAGCAGTTCTTC
>TRBJ2-3|NA|TRBV7-9|NA
CASSLGPPGTQYF
TGTGCCAGCAGCTTAGGGCCCCCCGGGACGCAGTATTTT
>TRBJ2-3|once|TRBV28|NA
CASSLPFEADTQYF
TGTGCCAGCAGTTTGCCCTTCGAGGCAGATACGCAGTATTTT
>TRBJ2-3|once|TRBV24-1|TRBD2
CATGPRLADPTDTQYF
TGTGCCACTGGCCCCCGACTAGCGGATCCCACAGATACGCAGTATTTT
>TRBJ2-2|NA|TRBV10-2|TRBD1
CASRTGANTGELFF
TGCGCCAGCAGGACAGGGGCGAACACCGGGGAGCTGTTTTTT
>TRBJ2-3|NA|TRBV7-2|TRBD2
CASSLAATSTVVTQYF
TGTGCCAGCAGCTTAGCAGCGACTAGCACCGTTGTTACGCAGTATTTT
>TRBJ2-7|NA|TRBV2|TRBD2
CASRPEAGEQYF
TGTGCCAGCAGACCTGAAGCGGGGGAGCAGTACTTC
>TRBJ2-1|NA|TRBV10-3|TRBD2
CAISWPSGSTGDEQFF
TGTGCCATCAGTTGGCCTAGCGGGAGTACAGGGGATGAGCAGTTCTTC
>TRBJ1-6|NA|TRBV25-1|NA
CASSPSGGLGSPLHF
TGTGCCAGCTCTCCTTCGGGGGGGCTCGGTTCACCCCTCCACTTT
>TRBJ2-3|once|TRBV2|NA
CASTKNRADTQYF
TGTGCCAGCACCAAAAACAGGGCAGATACGCAGTATTTT
>TRBJ1-5|NA|TRBV5-6|NA
CASSLGAGSNQPQHF
TGTGCCAGCAGCTTGGGGGCCGGTAGCAATCAGCCCCAGCATTTT
>TRBJ1-5|NA|TRBV28|NA
CASSLEPQPQHF
TGTGCCAGCAGTTTAGAGCCTCAGCCCCAGCATTTT
>TRBJ2-5|NA|TRBV6-5|TRBD1
CASTKTGGGETQYF
TGTGCCAGCACCAAGACAGGGGGAGGGGAGACCCAGTACTTC
>TRBJ1-1|NA|TRBV3-1/TRBV3-2|NA
CASSSFQGRTEAFF
TGTGCCAGCAGCAGCTTCCAGGGTCGTACTGAAGCTTTCTTT
>TRBJ2-7|NA|TRBV5-6|TRBD2
CASSLGSGSYEQYF
TGTGCCAGCAGCTTGGGTAGCGGGAGCTACGAGCAGTACTTC
>TRBJ1-1|NA|TRBV7-9|TRBD1
CAGKEGQGATEAFF
TGTGCGGGAAAAGAGGGACAGGGGGCGACTGAAGCTTTCTTT
>TRBJ1-2|NA|TRBV5-1|TRBD1
CASSLLGQGAYGYTF
TGCGCCAGCAGCTTGCTAGGACAGGGGGCGTATGGCTACACCTTC
>TRBJ2-2|NA|TRBV3-1/TRBV3-2|TRBD2
CASSRSGRASVSGELFF
TGTGCCAGCAGCCGTAGCGGGAGGGCCTCGGTTTCCGGGGAGCTGTTTTTT
>TRBJ1-6|NA|TRBV7-9|TRBD1
CASSFTGGPNSPLHF
TGTGCCAGCAGCTTCACAGGGGGCCCGAATTCACCCCTCCACTTT
>TRBJ2-3|NA|TRBV5-1|TRBD2
CASSGPSGGSTDTQYF
TGCGCCAGCAGCGGGCCTAGCGGGGGCAGCACAGATACGCAGTATTTT
>TRBJ2-7|NA|TRBV18|TRBD2
CASSPKIGGGYEQYF
TGTGCCAGCTCTCCAAAGATCGGGGGGGGCTACGAGCAGTACTTC
>TRBJ2-3|NA|TRBV7-3|TRBD1
CASSSGQTDTQYF
TGTGCCAGCAGCTCGGGACAGACAGATACGCAGTATTTT
>TRBJ2-7|NA|TRBV7-3|TRBD1
CASSRSGTGLSYEQYF
TGTGCCAGCAGCCGTTCTGGGACAGGCCTCTCCTACGAGCAGTACTTC
>TRBJ1-6|NA|TRBV20-1|NA
CSASWGRGSPLHF
TGCAGTGCTAGTTGGGGGAGGGGTTCACCCCTCCACTTT
>TRBJ2-3|NA|TRBV3-1/TRBV3-2|TRBD2
CASSQDGLAASTDTQYF
TGTGCCAGCAGCCAAGATGGTCTAGCGGCTAGCACAGATACGCAGTATTTT
>TRBJ2-1|NA|TRBV6-6|NA
CASSRDKWFYNEQFF
TGTGCCAGCAGCCGTGACAAATGGTTCTACAATGAGCAGTTCTTC
>TRBJ1-6|NA|TRBV27|NA
CASSLSTGAANSPLHF
TGTGCCAGCAGTTTATCGACAGGAGCGGCTAATTCACCCCTCCACTTT
>TRBJ2-3|NA|TRBV5-1|NA
CASSWNWAQSTDTQYF
TGCGCCAGCAGCTGGAACTGGGCGCAGAGCACAGATACGCAGTATTTT
>TRBJ2-5|NA|TRBV3-1/TRBV3-2|TRBD1
CASSHRSIGTGSGETQYF
TGTGCCAGCAGCCACCGGTCGATTGGGACAGGGAGCGGGGAGACCCAGTACTTC
>TRBJ2-2|once|TRBV28|NA
CASSGVRAPNTGELFF
TGTGCCAGCAGTGGCGTGCGGGCCCCGAACACCGGGGAGCTGTTTTTT
>TRBJ2-2|NA|TRBV30|NA
CAWGQYTGELFF
TGTGCCTGGGGACAGTACACCGGGGAGCTGTTTTTT
>TRBJ2-3|NA|TRBV7-3|TRBD2
CASSRLAPTDTQYF
TGTGCCAGCAGCCGACTAGCTCCCACAGATACGCAGTATTTT
>TRBJ2-7|once|TRBV13|NA
CASSSSGVGYSYEQYF
TGTGCCAGCAGCTCCTCCGGAGTCGGATACTCCTACGAGCAGTACTTC
>TRBJ2-7|NA|TRBV19|NA
CASSIVGWTYEQYF
TGTGCCAGTAGTATAGTCGGGTGGACCTACGAGCAGTACTTC
>TRBJ1-2|NA|TRBV6-5|TRBD1
CASRGQGGGYTF
TGTGCCAGCAGAGGACAGGGGGGCGGCTACACCTTC
>TRBJ1-3|NA|TRBV3-1/TRBV3-2|NA
CASSQVRGLGSGNTIYF
TGTGCCAGCAGCCAAGTGCGGGGGCTCGGCTCTGGAAACACCATATATTTT
>TRBJ2-1|NA|TRBV28|TRBD2
CASSDSGRNPLF
TGTGCCAGCAGTGATAGCGGGAGGAACCCTCTCTTC
>TRBJ2-4|NA|TRBV5-4|NA
CASSREAGDIQYF
TGTGCCAGCAGCAGGGAGGCCGGGGACATTCAGTACTTC
>TRBJ2-5|NA|TRBV15|TRBD2
CATSTTGTSGKGTQYF
TGTGCCACCAGCACCACCGGGACTAGCGGGAAGGGGACCCAGTACTTC